This T cell receptor beta chain was sequenced for a study of T cell repertoires in cytomegalovirus infection. For the study at large: Epitope selection comprised recently identified HLA-C-restricted CMV epitopes and well-studied HLA-B-restricted CMV epitopes. Signatures in public TCR beta sequences pointed to both CMV infection and matching HLA type. The study, taken as a whole, reports: HLA-C-restricted CMV-specific TCR beta clonotypes prevailed in the ex vivo response. The cumulative frequency of public TCR beta families distinguished individuals who carried CMV together with the relevant HLA.

TCRdb processed the reads anew with MiXCR; each CDR3 protein has one entry. The sample holds around 230,000 distinct CDR3 sequences; 38% are singletons and the top ten take approximately 60%. A note on this clonotype: The antigen is unknown.

This clonotype was sampled from a human donor in good health (CMV status not recorded). Some clones in this sample may be carry-over from other donors' samples. The sample was CD8+ T cells from cultured PBMCs, taken from culture after CMV antigen stimulation.

CDR3 sequence reads: CASSSTRVPDEQFF. For the CDR3, the DNA is TGTGCCAGCAGCTCCACGCGAGTCCCCGATGAGCAGTTCTTC. V gene TRBV7-9 combines with J gene TRBJ2-1; D is uncertain. The germline V gene has CDR1 SEHNR and CDR2 FQNEAQ (reference sequence). The CDR3 has 14 amino acids. The V end lost 4 bases, the J end lost 8 bases, and 15 bases lay between the germline ends.